This TCR beta chain was recovered during a study of a mutant IDH1 vaccine in newly diagnosed glioma. Study-wide context: Previous care, which was radiotherapy, temozolomide, or both, most often involved both. Study-wide results and limits: Pseudoprogression appeared independent of alterations in top peripheral clonotypes.

This sample's time point: week 35, safety follow-up. A single vaccine dose contained 300 ug of mutant IDH1 20-mer peptide, and topical imiquimod was used with it. Donors harbored newly found WHO grade 3 or 4 IDH1-mutant, ATRX-lost astrocytomas. Remarks on this clone: As yet, its antigen is unknown.

Trimming shortened V by 3 bases and J by 2 bases, and 13 bases separated the two germline ends. Germline V CDR1 and CDR2: SEHNR, FQNEAQ (reference sequence). There are 15 residues in the CDR3. The repertoire was sequenced with immunoSEQ multiplex PCR; TCRdb's copy has only in-frame clones and lacks some. The sample holds just under 70,000 clones, 84% seen once. Sequenced here: PBMCs, sampled from a glioma patient whose treatment included an IDH1 peptide vaccine. The clonotype comes from a man in his late teens or twenties with glioma. The chain joins TRBV7-9 to TRBJ1-1; no definite D call. In nucleotides, the CDR3 is TGTGCCAGCAGCTTCGGCGTACGGCTAAACACTGAAGCTTTCTTT. This gives the protein CASSFGVRLNTEAFF. Supplemented by reference TRBV7-9 and TRBJ1-1, the full variable domain reads DTGVSQNPRHKITKRGQNVTFRCDPISEHNRLYWYRQTLGQGPEFLTYFQNEAQLEKSRLLSDRFSAERPKGSFSTLEIQRTEQGDSAMYLCASSFGVRLNTEAFFGQGTRLTVV.